The TCR beta chain under discussion was sequenced for a study of T cell clones after liver transplantation. For the study at large: Standard immunosuppression, with no induction, continued until 12-24 months after transplant. Study results and limitations: These preliminary findings come from unstandardized post-transplant sampling times.

The method was immunoSEQ multiplex PCR; TCRdb's version includes in-frame clones alone and lacks a portion of them. The table records roughly 62,000 clones, about two thirds of them present only once. The CDR3 totals 11 residues. In the case of this clone: Its specificity is unknown.

The J gene is TRBJ2-7, the V gene TRBV21-1. TRBV21-1 is a documented pseudogene. The sequence was collected from a human patient who received a liver transplant. Some of these T cells may belong to the graft donor. This material consisted of CD4+ T cells from blood, taken at the approximately 16-month timepoint. The CDR3 reads CASSKAYEQYV. In nucleotides, the CDR3 is TGTGCCAGCAGCAAAGCCTACGAGCAGTACGTC.